This TCR beta chain was sequenced for a study of T cell responses to AZD1222 COVID-19 vaccine. For the study at large: Pooled samples include second doses given at about 4 or 12 weeks.

Whole-study findings and limits: As reported, nearly half of all spike-specific TCRs target variant regions that are unmutated.

TCRdb's table, derived via immunoSEQ multiplex PCR, lists solely in-frame clones and lacks some. In the table there are around 180,000 clones, 80% to 90% of which are singletons. Trimming removed 0 bases from V and 6 bases from J, with 12 bases in between. This CDR3 comprises 16 residues. The germline V gene has CDR1 LNHNV and CDR2 YYDKDF (reference sequence). With respect to this clone: The antigen is not known.

This TCR was sampled from an adult in good health. The specimen comprised peripheral blood, sampled on day 0 of AZD1222 vaccination. This chain connects TRBV15 to TRBJ1-6, with unresolved D. For the CDR3, the DNA is TGTGCCACCAGCAGAGATTTATTGATTCTTAATTCACCCCTCCACTTT. Protein: CATSRDLLILNSPLHF.